Below are 15 T cell receptor beta chains sequenced from a single sample in a study of identical twins. Using its own MiXCR run on the 5' RACE reads, TCRdb lists one record per CDR3 protein. The sample yields about 530,000 distinct CDR3 sequences, approximately 20% seen once. The sample also formed part of further work on yellow fever vaccine responses in identical twins.

Sequenced input: CD4+ T cells sorted from blood. The receptors were gathered from a woman aged 18-29 years in good health.

This chain connects TRBV2 to TRBJ2-1, with D possibly being TRBD1 (5 bases). Germline loops: CDR1 SNHLY, CDR2 FYNNEI. Trimming took 2 bases from V and 9 from J, leaving 14 bases between them. CDR3 length equals 14 residues. CDR3 sequence: CASSEYMTVPEQFF. The CDR3 DNA reads TGTGCCAGCAGTGAATACATGACAGTACCTGAGCAGTTCTTC.

This clonotype was seen a few times. The V gene is TRBV6-2 or TRBV6-3, the J gene TRBJ2-7, with a possible D match to TRBD2 (6 bases). V was cut by 5 bases and J by 0 bases, with 17 bases left in between. Germline CDR1 reads MNHEY; CDR2 reads SVGEGT. This CDR3 is built from 16 residues. CDR3 DNA: TGTGCCAGCAGTCGCCGAGGGACTTTCAGCTCCTACGAGCAGTACTTC. It yields the protein CASSRRGTFSSYEQYF.

This clonotype turned up a few times. The V and J genes are TRBV18 and TRBJ2-1; TRBD2 agrees at 8 bases. This CDR3 contains 16 residues. Germline assignment: CDR1 KGHSH and CDR2 LQKENI. Trimming at V came to 3 bases and at J to 6 bases, leaving 10 bases not matched to a gene. For the CDR3, the DNA is TGTGCCAGCTCACCTCCCGGGAGGGAGGGCCTCAATGAGCAGTTCTTC. It specifies CASSPPGREGLNEQFF.

This clonotype was counted at least ten times. The gene calls are TRBV11-3 and TRBJ1-1, with a weak D call TRBD1 (5 bases). CDR3 size: 14 residues. Germline V gives CDR1 SGHNT, CDR2 YENEEA. The V end was cut by 5 bases, the J end by 0 bases, with 10 bases between. This chain's CDR3 is CASSRDRLNTEAFF. CDR3 bases: TGTGCCAGCAGCCGCGACAGATTGAACACTGAAGCTTTCTTT.

V usage is TRBV12-3 or TRBV12-4 and J usage is TRBJ2-3; possible D gene TRBD2, 5 bases. Between the trimmed V and J ends, which lost 6 bases and 10 bases, there was a span of 14 bases. The CDR3 length is 12 residues. CDR3 protein: CASRPTSNSQYF. In DNA, the CDR3 is TGTGCCAGCAGACCTACTAGTAACTCGCAGTATTTT.

This clonotype was observed a few times. The chain carries TRBV28 and TRBJ2-1; D might be TRBD1 (6 bases). V was cut by 3 bases and J by 4 bases, with 16 bases left in between. Germline loops: CDR1 MDHEN, CDR2 SYDVKM. This CDR3 has 16 residues. The CDR3 nucleotides read TGTGCCAGCAGTTTTCAGGGGATACGAGGATACAATGAGCAGTTCTTC. This translates into CASSFQGIRGYNEQFF.

This clonotype came up many times. The chain carries TRBV12-3 or TRBV12-4 and TRBJ1-2; D remains unclear. This CDR3 is 13 amino acids long. V lost 0 bases and J 4 bases, leaving 6 bases between the germline ends. The CDR3, as DNA: TGTGCCAGCAGTTTAGCCGGGGTCTATGGCTACACCTTC. Protein product: CASSLAGVYGYTF.

CDR3: CSAARGTYEQYF. CDR3 DNA sequence: TGCAGTGCTGCGAGAGGAACCTACGAGCAGTACTTC. The chain employs TRBV20-1 and TRBJ2-7; D remains unclear. Per germline, CDR1 DFQATT and CDR2 SNEGSKA (reference sequence). This CDR3 contains 12 residues. The V end was cut by 5 bases, the J end by 2 bases, with 10 bases between.

This chain uses TRBV20-1 with TRBJ2-3; D is uncertain. CDR1 is DFQATT, CDR2 SNEGSKA, per germline (reference sequence). The CDR3 length is 11 residues. Trimming shortened V by 6 bases and J by 3 bases, and 7 bases separated the two germline ends. The CDR3: CSALGTDTQYF. CDR3 bases: TGCAGTGCATTGGGGACAGATACGCAGTATTTT.

J is TRBJ2-5 and V is TRBV29-1; D is unclear. The CDR3 consists of 13 residues. Germline lookup yields CDR1 SQVTM and CDR2 ANQGSEA. V was pared by 4 bases and J by 3 bases, with 12 bases between. CDR3 region: CSVGGRMKETQYF. CDR3 nucleotide sequence: TGCAGCGTTGGAGGCAGGATGAAAGAGACCCAGTACTTC.

The chain couples TRBV7-8 to TRBJ1-1; a weak D match, TRBD1 (6 bases). Trimming shortened V by 1 base and J by 0 bases, and 9 bases separated the two germline ends. The CDR3 totals 15 residues. Germline-derived CDR1 and CDR2 are SGHVS and FQNEAQ. CDR3 sequence (DNA): TGTGCCAGCAGCTTAGTCTCAGGGGTGAACACTGAAGCTTTCTTT. It translates to CASSLVSGVNTEAFF.

This clonotype has a handful of counts. CDR3 nucleotide sequence: TGTGCTAGTGGCCCCTTCCGGGACCACCAAACTTACGAGCAGTACGTC. It is translated as CASGPFRDHQTYEQYV. The chain couples TRBV12-5 to TRBJ2-7; D could derive from TRBD1 or TRBD2 (5 bases each). CDR3 length equals 16 residues. From germline, CDR1 is LGHNT and CDR2 FRNRAP. Trimming removed 6 bases at V and 4 bases at J, with 22 bases between.

There are many counts of this clonotype. This rearrangement joins TRBV7-2 to TRBJ2-5; D possibly corresponds to TRBD2 (6 bases). Trimming shortened V by 5 bases and J by 4 bases, and 14 bases separated the two germline ends. The CDR3 extends over 14 amino acids. Germline V CDR1 and CDR2: SGHTA, FQGNSA. CDR3 sequence: CASSAQMRGETQYF. The CDR3 nucleotides are TGTGCCAGCAGCGCCCAGATGCGGGGAGAGACCCAGTACTTC.

The V gene is TRBV20-1, the J gene TRBJ2-3; D call uncertain. Trimming removed 3 bases at V and 3 bases at J, with 13 bases between. This CDR3 spans 14 amino acids. Germline CDR1 DFQATT, CDR2 SNEGSKA (reference sequence). This chain's CDR3 is CSASGLLKTDTQYF. CDR3 coding DNA: TGCAGTGCTAGCGGGCTCCTAAAGACAGATACGCAGTATTTT.

The rearrangement joins TRBV19 to TRBJ2-1; TRBD2 matches at 9 bases. Trimming took 4 bases from V and 8 from J; bases not matched to a gene: 3. CDR1 and CDR2 (germline): LNHDA, SQIVND (reference sequence). This CDR3 spans 13 amino acids. The CDR3 sequence: CASSNLAGHEQFF. The CDR3 DNA is TGTGCCAGTAGTAATCTAGCGGGACATGAGCAGTTCTTC.